This T cell receptor beta chain derives from a study of technical replicates of blood from several donors. The CDR3 is made up of 14 amino acids. Germline lookup yields CDR1 SGDLS and CDR2 YYNGEE. V lost 3 bases to trimming and J lost 2 bases, with 9 bases between them. Produced via immunoSEQ multiplex PCR; TCRdb's table is partial and in-frame only. The data show more than 65,000 clones, 91% seen once. The rearrangement uses TRBV9 and TRBJ2-1, with a possible D match to TRBD2 (6 bases). This TCR came from a human donor in good health. Sequencing was done on a sample of T cells isolated from PBMCs. The CDR3 DNA sequence: TGTGCCAGCAGCGGGGACTGGCCCTACAATGAGCAGTTCTTC. Translation gives CASSGDWPYNEQFF.